These 28 T cell receptor beta chains were all obtained from the same sample, sequenced in a study of T cell responses to AZD1222 COVID-19 vaccine. TCRdb's copy holds only in-frame clones and misses some; the assay was immunoSEQ multiplex PCR. This table has under 150,000 clones, nearly 90% appearing once. Sample: peripheral blood, taken 28 days after the second AZD1222 dose. These receptors all stem from an adult who received the AZD1222 COVID-19 vaccine.

V usage is TRBV5-8 and J usage is TRBJ2-2; D is undetermined. Germline V lookup: CDR1 SGHTS, CDR2 YDEGEE. Between the trimmed V and J ends, which lost 0 bases and 2 bases, there was a span of 2 bases. CDR3 size: 13 residues. The CDR3 loop reads CASSLANTGELFF. Here the CDR3 DNA reads TGTGCCAGCAGCTTGGCCAACACCGGGGAGCTGTTTTTT.

The chain combines TRBV19 with TRBJ2-2; D is undetermined. Germline values: CDR1 LNHDA, CDR2 SQIVND (reference sequence). Trimming took off 5 bases at V and 5 bases at J, with 18 bases between the two ends. This CDR3 spans 16 amino acids. The CDR3: CASSLGIRAGTGELFF. CDR3 nucleotide sequence: TGTGCCAGTAGTTTGGGTATAAGGGCCGGTACCGGGGAGCTGTTTTTT. The full variable domain, completed using reference TRBV19 and TRBJ2-2, is DGGITQSPKYLFRKEGQNVTLSCEQNLNHDAMYWYRQDPGQGLRLIYYSQIVNDFQKGDIAEGYSVSREKKESFPLTVTSAQKNPTAFYLCASSLGIRAGTGELFFGEGSRLTVL.

The chain couples TRBV5-1 to TRBJ1-6, with a tentative D call TRBD1 (6 bases). Trimming pared 5 bases from V and 6 bases from J, leaving 12 bases between. The CDR3 spans 14 residues. CDR1 and CDR2 from the germline V gene are SGHRS and YFSETQ. DNA for the CDR3: TGCGCCAGCAGGGATACACAGGGTAATTCACCCCTCCACTTT. It codes for CASRDTQGNSPLHF.

CDR3 region: CASSLDGVSNSPLHF. The CDR3 nucleotides are TGTGCCAGCAGCTTAGATGGGGTCTCTAATTCACCCCTCCACTTT. V gene TRBV7-2 combines with J gene TRBJ1-6; D remains unclear. V was shortened by 1 base and J by 6 bases, with 10 bases between the two germline ends. Germline CDR1 reads SGHTA; CDR2 reads FQGNSA. The CDR3 is 15 amino acids.

This sequence joins TRBV19 and TRBJ1-5; maybe TRBD1 (5 bases). The CDR3 runs 15 residues. V lost 6 bases to trimming and J lost 6 bases, with 18 bases between them. Per the germline V gene, CDR1 is LNHDA and CDR2 is SQIVND (reference sequence). The CDR3 DNA reads as TGTGCCAGTAGAAGACCTGGGGGGGTGGGTCAGCCCCAGCATTTT. Translation gives CASRRPGGVGQPQHF.

The table lists this clone with a count of one. V is TRBV10-3 and J is TRBJ2-1; 7 nucleotides match TRBD2. CDR1 and CDR2 from the germline V gene are ENHRY and SYGVKD. V was clipped by 4 bases and J by 4 bases; unmatched bases: 7. The CDR3 runs to 15 residues. The DNA of the CDR3 is TGTGCCATCAGTGCCCCAGCGGGAAGGTACAATGAGCAGTTCTTC. This encodes CAISAPAGRYNEQFF.

The rearrangement uses TRBV27 and TRBJ1-1, with no clear D. Per the germline V gene, CDR1 is MNHEY and CDR2 is SMNVEV (reference sequence). The V end was cut by 0 bases, the J end by 5 bases, with 19 bases between. This CDR3 region has 17 residues. Here the CDR3 DNA reads TGTGCCAGCAGTTTATCGGCAGACACGCCGAAAGGTACTGAAGCTTTCTTT. It codes for CASSLSADTPKGTEAFF.

The CDR3 spells CASSVDGGSEQFF. Here the CDR3 DNA reads TGTGCCAGCAGCGTAGACGGGGGCAGTGAGCAGTTCTTC. The V call is TRBV9, the J call TRBJ2-1; D assignment may be TRBD1 or TRBD2 (6 bases each). The CDR3 is made up of 13 amino acids. Per germline, CDR1 SGDLS and CDR2 YYNGEE. V lost 0 bases and J lost 9, with 10 bases in between.

This clone showed up just once. The chain joins TRBV19 to TRBJ2-7; D is unresolved. Germline V gives CDR1 LNHDA, CDR2 SQIVND (reference sequence). The CDR3 is 15 amino acids. V dropped 4 bases and J dropped 0 bases, with 13 bases sitting between them. CDR3 residues: CASSKVKRPSYEQYF. The CDR3 DNA is TGTGCCAGTAGTAAGGTCAAGCGCCCCTCCTACGAGCAGTACTTC.

The rearrangement uses TRBV18 and TRBJ1-5, with D possibly TRBD1 on 6 matching bases. Germline V lookup: CDR1 KGHSH, CDR2 LQKENI. V shed 3 bases and J shed 7 bases, with 16 bases lying between them. This CDR3 spans 15 amino acids. The CDR3 protein is CASSPAPLGGQPQHF. DNA for the CDR3: TGTGCCAGCTCACCGGCCCCCCTTGGGGGCCAGCCCCAGCATTTT.

This clone was observed a few times. The chain's CDR3 is CASSLSPGRLSGNTIYF. As DNA, the CDR3 is TGTGCCAGCAGCTTATCGCCGGGTCGACTCTCTGGAAACACCATATATTTT. The rearrangement joins TRBV7-6 to TRBJ1-3, with unresolved D. Germline lookup yields CDR1 SGHVS and CDR2 FNYEAQ. V lost 2 bases to trimming and J lost 0 bases, with 14 bases between them. There are 17 residues in the CDR3.

The V gene is TRBV11-1, the J gene TRBJ2-2, with 7 bases that match TRBD2. The CDR3 consists of 16 residues. Trimming at V came to 2 bases and at J to 0 bases, leaving 3 bases not matched to a gene. Germline CDR1 SGHAT, CDR2 FQDESV (reference sequence). CDR3 loop: CASSLSAGANTGELFF. The CDR3 coding sequence is TGTGCCAGCAGCTTAAGTGCGGGAGCGAACACCGGGGAGCTGTTTTTT.

The rearrangement joins TRBV11-2 to TRBJ2-1; no clear D. Trimming shortened V by 6 bases and J by 0 bases, and 18 bases separated the two germline ends. Germline CDR1 reads SGHAT; CDR2 reads FQNNGV. The CDR3 covers 17 residues. CDR3 bases: TGTGCCAGCAGTCCTGGCCGGTTAGCCCGCTCCTACAATGAGCAGTTCTTC. This sequence encodes CASSPGRLARSYNEQFF.

In its sample, this clone was seen once. J is TRBJ1-4 and V is TRBV10-2, with no clear D. The V end lost 7 bases, the J end lost 5 bases, and 11 bases lay between the germline ends. This CDR3 is 13 amino acids long. From germline, CDR1 is WSHSY and CDR2 SAAADI. This chain's CDR3 is CASKGSRNEKLFF. CDR3 nucleotides: TGCGCCAGCAAGGGAAGCAGGAATGAAAAACTGTTTTTT.

This chain links TRBV5-6 with TRBJ2-7; D remains ambiguous. The V end lost 1 base, the J end lost 4 bases, and 15 bases lay between the germline ends. CDR1 and CDR2 from the germline V gene are SGHDT and YYEEEE. The CDR3 is 15 amino acids. CDR3 in amino acids: CASSLWEGIKYEQYF. The CDR3 nucleotides read TGTGCCAGCAGCTTGTGGGAAGGGATTAAGTACGAGCAGTACTTC.

The chain uses TRBV24-1 and TRBJ2-1; 7 bases fit TRBD1. Germline lookup yields CDR1 KGHDR and CDR2 SFDVKD. The CDR3 contains 15 residues. The V and J ends lost 4 bases and 0 bases, in that order; junction bases with no gene match: 2. The CDR3 protein is CATSDSGGSYNEQFF. CDR3 nucleotides: TGTGCCACCAGTGACTCAGGGGGCTCCTACAATGAGCAGTTCTTC.

The V and J genes are TRBV19 and TRBJ1-2; the match to TRBD1 covers 7 bases. Germline V gives CDR1 LNHDA, CDR2 SQIVND (reference sequence). The trim removed 4 bases at V and 2 bases at J, leaving 1 base unmatched. This CDR3 is 13 amino acids long. The CDR3 region has the DNA TGTGCCAGTAGTAAGGGACAGAACTATGGCTACACCTTC. Protein: CASSKGQNYGYTF.

The chain uses TRBV18 and TRBJ1-1; 9 bases agree with TRBD1. Germline CDR1 KGHSH, CDR2 LQKENI. The V segment lost 5 bases and the J segment 0 bases; nucleotides outside the gene matches: 10. There are 17 residues in the CDR3. The CDR3 nucleotides read TGTGCCAGCTCATCCCGACAGGGGGAAAGGATGAACACTGAAGCTTTCTTT. It encodes CASSSRQGERMNTEAFF.

The chain has TRBV7-9 and TRBJ1-2; 7 nucleotides match TRBD1. Germline trimming cut 5 bases from V and 4 bases from J; bases unmatched to any gene: 10. The CDR3 is made up of 15 amino acids. CDR1 and CDR2 from the germline V gene are SEHNR and FQNEAQ (reference sequence). CDR3 in amino acids: CASSITGTAVYGYTF. CDR3 bases: TGTGCCAGCAGCATTACAGGGACAGCAGTCTATGGCTACACCTTC.

The chain is built from TRBV5-1 and TRBJ2-2, with D possibly being TRBD1 (6 bases). V shed 0 bases and J shed 7 bases, with 10 bases lying between them. Germline V lookup: CDR1 SGHRS, CDR2 YFSETQ. The CDR3 is made up of 14 amino acids. CDR3 sequence reads: CASSLVTGSGELFF. The CDR3 nucleotides are TGCGCCAGCAGCTTGGTGACAGGCAGCGGGGAGCTGTTTTTT.

The chain couples TRBV19 to TRBJ1-5, with D unclear. There are 13 residues in the CDR3. Germline CDR1 is LNHDA and CDR2 is SQIVND (reference sequence). Deletions cut 7 bases from V and 6 bases from J, with 13 bases between. CDR3 in amino acids: CASTPEARQPQHF. For the CDR3, the DNA is TGTGCCAGTACCCCTGAGGCGCGTCAGCCCCAGCATTTT.

The chain employs TRBV7-6 and TRBJ2-1; 11 nucleotides match TRBD2. This CDR3 has 16 amino acids. Trimming removed 6 bases from V and 8 bases from J; junction bases left unmatched: 12. Germline loops: CDR1 SGHVS, CDR2 FNYEAQ. This CDR3 reads CASSPRGSGGAYEQFF. The CDR3 nucleotides read TGTGCCAGCAGTCCCCGGGGTAGCGGGGGGGCCTATGAGCAGTTCTTC. Looking up the rest from reference TRBV7-6 and TRBJ2-1 gives the full variable domain: GAGVSQSPRYKVTKRGQDVALRCDPISGHVSLYWYRQALGQGPEFLTYFNYEAQQDKSGLPNDRFSAERPEGSISTLTIQRTEQRDSAMYRCASSPRGSGGAYEQFFGPGTRLTVL.

The J gene is TRBJ1-2, the V gene TRBV10-3; 7 positions match TRBD1. Per the germline V gene, CDR1 is ENHRY and CDR2 is SYGVKD. This CDR3 is built from 14 residues. After removal of 9 bases from V and 2 bases from J, the junction contained 9 bases not matched to a gene. The CDR3 DNA is TGTGCCATAGAGGGTCAGGGGGGGAACTATGGCTACACCTTC. It yields the protein CAIEGQGGNYGYTF.

The J gene is TRBJ2-7, the V gene TRBV12-5, with D perhaps matching TRBD1 (6 bases). The CDR3 spans 15 residues. Trimming removed 4 bases at V and 2 bases at J, with 15 bases between. CDR1 LGHNT and CDR2 FRNRAP come from the germline V gene. The chain's CDR3 is CASGSGAWNPYEQYF. The CDR3 DNA reads TGTGCTAGTGGTTCAGGGGCGTGGAATCCCTACGAGCAGTACTTC.

This clone was found once. The rearrangement joins TRBV28 to TRBJ2-7, with unresolved D. Germline V gene sequence: CDR1 MDHEN, CDR2 SYDVKM. The CDR3 consists of 12 residues. V was cut by 1 base and J by 12 bases, with 13 bases left in between. CDR3 bases: TGTGCCAGCAGTTTATCCCCGTTGCGACGGTACTTC. This sequence encodes CASSLSPLRRYF.

J is TRBJ1-4 and V is TRBV4-3; no clear D. Germline values: CDR1 LGHNA, CDR2 YSLEER. Trimming removed 0 bases from V and 7 bases from J, with 3 bases in between. This CDR3 has 12 amino acids. CDR3 nucleotides: TGCGCCAGCAGCCAAGATGGTGAAAAACTGTTTTTT. It translates to CASSQDGEKLFF.

The CDR3 coding sequence is TGTGCCAGCTCACCACCGGCGTTGAGCTACGAGCAGTACTTC. It translates to CASSPPALSYEQYF. This sequence joins TRBV18 and TRBJ2-7; D uncertain. CDR3 size: 14 residues. The V gene lost 0 bases and the J gene lost 3 bases, with 9 bases spanning the gap. CDR1 is KGHSH and CDR2 is LQKENI in the germline V gene.

As concerns this clone: Its ends do not fully match the called genes, so a read error is possible. The rearrangement joins TRBV7-7 to TRBJ1-4, with D possibly TRBD1 on 5 matching bases. The CDR3 runs to 13 residues. The V gene's germline CDR1 is SSHAT and CDR2 FNYEAQ (reference sequence). The chain's CDR3 is CASSPGGGEKLFF. The CDR3 DNA reads TGTGCTAGCAGCCCTGGCGGGGGGGAAAAACTGTTTTTT.